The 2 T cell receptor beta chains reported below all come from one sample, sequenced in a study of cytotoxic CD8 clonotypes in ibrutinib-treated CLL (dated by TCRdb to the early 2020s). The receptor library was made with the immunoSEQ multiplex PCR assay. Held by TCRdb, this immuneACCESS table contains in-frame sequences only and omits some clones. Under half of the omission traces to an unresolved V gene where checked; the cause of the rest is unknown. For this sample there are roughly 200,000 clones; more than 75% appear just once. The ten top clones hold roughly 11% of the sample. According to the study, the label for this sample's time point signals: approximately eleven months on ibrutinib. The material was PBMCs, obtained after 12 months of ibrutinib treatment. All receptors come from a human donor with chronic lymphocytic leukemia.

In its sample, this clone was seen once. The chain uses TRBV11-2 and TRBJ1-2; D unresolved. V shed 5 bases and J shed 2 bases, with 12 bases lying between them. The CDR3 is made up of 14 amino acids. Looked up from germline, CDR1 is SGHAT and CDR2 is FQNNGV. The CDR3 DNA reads TGTGCCAGCAGCGGGCGAGTAGCGAACTATGGCTACACCTTC. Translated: CASSGRVANYGYTF.

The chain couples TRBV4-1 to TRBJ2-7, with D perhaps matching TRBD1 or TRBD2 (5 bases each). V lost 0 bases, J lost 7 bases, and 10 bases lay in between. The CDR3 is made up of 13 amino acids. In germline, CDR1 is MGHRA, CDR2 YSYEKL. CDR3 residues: CASSQDSWGEQYF. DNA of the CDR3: TGCGCCAGCAGCCAAGATTCCTGGGGGGAGCAGTACTTC.